A selection of T cell receptor beta chains follows, all from one sample in a study of CD4 T cells in relation to SARS-CoV-2 and coronaviruses. TCRdb's copy holds only in-frame clones and misses some; the assay was immunoSEQ multiplex PCR. The repertoire holds 35,000 to 40,000 clones, with 80% to 90% as singletons. The sample comprised memory CD4+ T cells from PBMCs. These receptor sequences come from an adult with COVID-19. Both conserved end residues are part of each CDR3. The order of the fields is J gene, V gene, D gene, clone size, CDR3 protein, CDR3 DNA. The D gene is left open where the match is weak. Clone size appears in some rows only: once, few, many, or a class for an expanded clone.

>TRBJ2-1|TRBV7-9|-|-
CASSLFRVHNEQFF
TGTGCCAGCAGCTTATTTAGGGTCCACAATGAGCAGTTCTTC
>TRBJ2-1|TRBV28|TRBD2|-
CASHTTSAWFF
TGTGCCAGTCACACAACTAGCGCTTGGTTCTTC
>TRBJ2-3|TRBV10-2|-|-
CASSPQGDTQYF
TGCGCCAGCAGTCCACAGGGAGATACGCAGTATTTT
>TRBJ2-7|TRBV9|TRBD1|-
CASSVFTGGFYEQYF
TGTGCCAGCAGCGTATTTACAGGGGGCTTCTACGAGCAGTACTTC
>TRBJ2-3|TRBV11-2|-|-
CASSFARRDTQYF
TGTGCCAGCAGCTTCGCTAGGCGGGATACGCAGTATTTT
>TRBJ2-7|TRBV5-5|-|-
CASSLVPQGAYEQYF
TGTGCCAGCAGCTTGGTTCCACAGGGAGCCTACGAGCAGTACTTC
>TRBJ1-2|TRBV7-9|-|-
CASSFTEAGGYTF
TGTGCCAGCAGCTTCACGGAAGCGGGGGGCTACACCTTC
>TRBJ2-3|TRBV4-1|-|-
CASSQEGRQAGDTQYF
TGCGCCAGCAGCCAAGAAGGTAGGCAGGCCGGAGATACGCAGTATTTT
>TRBJ1-2|TRBV29-1|TRBD1|-
CSVEDTGGKGYTF
TGCAGCGTTGAAGATACAGGGGGCAAGGGCTACACCTTC
>TRBJ2-7|TRBV4-1|TRBD2|once
CASSQPTSGSSYEQYF
TGCGCCAGCAGCCAACCCACTAGCGGAAGCTCCTACGAGCAGTACTTC
>TRBJ2-1|TRBV4-1|-|-
CAYGRAYNEQFF
TGCGCCTACGGGAGAGCGTACAATGAGCAGTTCTTC
>TRBJ2-7|TRBV28|-|-
CASSFGQVQYF
TGTGCCAGCAGTTTTGGCCAGGTGCAGTACTTC
>TRBJ2-1|TRBV7-8|TRBD2|-
CASSFPSVSGGSYNEQFF
TGTGCCAGCAGCTTCCCCTCGGTTAGCGGGGGCTCCTACAATGAGCAGTTCTTC
>TRBJ2-1|TRBV4-2|TRBD2|-
CASSQEGLAGYLAYNEQFF
TGTGCCAGCAGCCAAGAGGGACTAGCGGGATACCTCGCTTACAATGAGCAGTTCTTC
>TRBJ2-7|TRBV7-8|TRBD2|-
CASSSLAGAGGEQYF
TGTGCCAGCAGCTCCCTAGCGGGAGCGGGGGGCGAGCAGTACTTC
>TRBJ2-1|TRBV9|TRBD2|once
CASSVALTSGRTSNEQFF
TGTGCCAGCAGCGTAGCTTTGACTAGCGGGAGAACATCCAATGAGCAGTTCTTC
>TRBJ2-5|TRBV18|TRBD2|-
CASSPGAGLGETQYF
TGTGCCAGCTCACCAGGAGCGGGACTGGGGGAGACCCAGTACTTC